This TCR beta chain originates from a study of cytomegalovirus exposure and HLA in healthy donors. It was with 60 Vbeta and 13 Jbeta primers that the PCR ran. Only in-frame clones appear in the TCRdb table, and some are missing; sequencing was by immunoSEQ multiplex PCR. The table lists about 120,000 clones, roughly 80% of them singletons. CDR3 length equals 15 residues. The V and J ends lost 5 bases and 4 bases respectively, with 18 bases between them. Germline CDR1 and CDR2: LNHNV and YYDKDF (reference sequence). The chain links TRBV15 to TRBJ2-7, with a possible D match to TRBD2 (5 bases). The sequencing sample was made of PBMCs. This sequence was found in a young woman in good health and CMV-seronegative. The DNA of the CDR3 is TGTGCCACCAGCGAAAAGGACTCACCGCTTTACGAGCAGTACTTC. Its translation: CATSEKDSPLYEQYF.